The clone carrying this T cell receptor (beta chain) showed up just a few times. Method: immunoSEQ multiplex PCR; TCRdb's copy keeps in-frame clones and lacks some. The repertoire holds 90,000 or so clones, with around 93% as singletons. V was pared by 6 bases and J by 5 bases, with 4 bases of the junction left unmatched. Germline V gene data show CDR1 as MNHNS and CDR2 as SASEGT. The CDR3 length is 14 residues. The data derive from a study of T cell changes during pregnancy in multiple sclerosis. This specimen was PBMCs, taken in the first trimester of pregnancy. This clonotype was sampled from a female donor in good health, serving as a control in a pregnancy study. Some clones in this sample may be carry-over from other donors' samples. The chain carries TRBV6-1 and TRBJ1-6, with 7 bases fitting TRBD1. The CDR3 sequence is CASSAGTDNSPLHF. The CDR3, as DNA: TGTGCCAGCAGCGCCGGGACAGATAATTCACCCCTCCACTTT.